The T cell receptor beta chain described here comes from a study of vaccination and CD4 T cells after COVID-19. About the research overall: Cells received overlapping spike peptides from SARS-CoV-2, HCoV-NL63, HCoV-OC43 and HCoV-229E as stimulation. A CEFX pool, an HIV-1 Nef pool, or no peptide went to control cultures.

As to treatment: approximately nine-day PBMC culture with coronavirus spike peptide pools or control peptides (ViraFEST assay). It was before the COVID-19 pandemic (2011-2018) that the unexposed donor's CD4+ T cells were collected. ViraFEST grew antigen-specific T cells using peptide pools, then sequenced TCRs. Turning to this clonotype: Its antigen is as yet unknown.

Overall study findings and caveats: Convalescent patients' median share of reactive clones seen only post-vaccination was 80% to 90%.

An Oncomine TCR Beta short-read assay was used to sequence the DNA from cultured CD4+ T cells. TCRdb reprocessed the PCR reads via MiXCR and lists one record per CDR3 protein. The table includes 4,500 to 7,000 distinct CDR3 sequences, about 37% detected once. Trimming pared 0 bases from V and 0 bases from J, leaving 11 bases between. The V gene's germline CDR1 is DFQATT and CDR2 SNEGSKA (reference sequence). The CDR3 is 15 residues long. The sequenced sample was CD4+ T cells from blood, cultured in vitro. The TCR comes from a human donor in good health. V is TRBV20-1 and J is TRBJ2-5, with a tentative D call TRBD2 (6 bases). The CDR3 loop is CSARDLRDYQETQYF. CDR3 nucleotides: TGCAGTGCTAGAGATCTCAGGGACTACCAAGAGACCCAGTACTTC.